This entry lists 27 T cell receptor beta chains sequenced from one sample in a study of blood T cells in healthy people across ages. Through a sample-barcoded 5' primer and a J-beta primer mix, a second PCR was run for roughly 7 to 12 cycles. TCRdb analysed the 5' RACE reads with MiXCR anew, one entry per CDR3 protein. The table records roughly 1.5 million distinct CDR3 sequences, about 45% of them present only once. The specimen sequenced was blood. These receptor sequences come from a woman aged 18-29 years in good health.

This clonotype was counted only a few times. V is TRBV20-1 and J is TRBJ2-7; a possible D gene is TRBD2 (6 bases). V was clipped by 3 bases and J by 0 bases, with 12 bases between them. This CDR3 comprises 14 residues. The V gene's germline CDR1 is DFQATT and CDR2 SNEGSKA (reference sequence). The CDR3: CSASRTTLSYEQYF. In DNA form, the CDR3 reads TGCAGTGCTAGTCGGACTACCCTCTCCTACGAGCAGTACTTC.

This clonotype has just a few counts. The chain joins TRBV29-1 to TRBJ2-1, with D tentatively TRBD2 (5 bases). Per the germline V gene, CDR1 is SQVTM and CDR2 is ANQGSEA. This CDR3 has 13 residues. The V and J ends lost 2 bases and 4 bases respectively, with 9 bases between them. The CDR3 loop is CSVERSGYNEQFF. DNA for the CDR3: TGCAGCGTTGAAAGATCGGGGTACAATGAGCAGTTCTTC.

This clonotype was detected many times. This chain links TRBV7-2 with TRBJ2-1, with D possibly matching TRBD1 (6 bases). Per the germline V gene, CDR1 is SGHTA and CDR2 is FQGNSA. CDR3 length equals 13 residues. V was cut by 3 bases and J by 4 bases, with 7 bases left in between. The DNA for the CDR3 is TGTGCCAGCAGCTTCGGACAGTACAATGAGCAGTTCTTC. This gives the protein CASSFGQYNEQFF.

This clonotype was seen more than once but under ten times. The CDR3 coding sequence is TGTGCCAGCAGTTCCAACAGGGGGAGCCAAAACATTCAGTACTTC. This sequence encodes CASSSNRGSQNIQYF. The rearrangement links TRBV7-2 to TRBJ2-4, with 8 positions matching TRBD1. This CDR3 has 15 residues. The junction had 9 bases not matched to a gene; V was cut back by 6 bases and J by 5 bases. The germline CDR1 and CDR2 sequences are SGHTA and FQGNSA. Filled out from reference TRBV7-2 and TRBJ2-4, the complete variable domain reads GAGVSQSPSNKVTEKGKDVELRCDPISGHTALYWYRQSLGQGLEFLIYFQGNSAPDKSGLPSDRFSAERTGGSVSTLTIQRTQQEDSAVYLCASSSNRGSQNIQYFGAGTRLSVL.

In its sample, this clonotype was seen a few times. V is TRBV7-9 and J is TRBJ2-1; either TRBD1 or TRBD2 may fit D (5 bases each). From germline, CDR1 is SEHNR and CDR2 FQNEAQ (reference sequence). The length of the CDR3 is 16 residues. V lost 1 base to trimming and J lost 4 bases, with 14 bases between them. CDR3 in amino acids: CASSLGNPGRYNEQFF. The CDR3, as DNA: TGTGCCAGCAGCTTAGGAAACCCGGGACGGTACAATGAGCAGTTCTTC.

This clonotype was seen only a few times. The CDR3 loop reads CAISDRGPLHYGYTF. CDR3 nucleotide sequence: TGTGCCATCAGTGACAGGGGCCCCCTCCACTATGGCTACACCTTC. The rearrangement uses TRBV10-3 and TRBJ1-2, with a weak D call TRBD1 (6 bases). The germline V gene has CDR1 ENHRY and CDR2 SYGVKD. The CDR3 is 15 amino acids. V lost 3 bases, J lost 3 bases, and 14 bases lay in between.

This sequence joins TRBV4-3 and TRBJ2-3, with 7 positions matching TRBD2. There are 16 residues in the CDR3. Germline loops: CDR1 LGHNA, CDR2 YSLEER. V lost 4 bases to trimming and J lost 2 bases; unmatched junction nucleotides: 9. CDR3 sequence reads: CASSRIPSGSTDTQYF. The CDR3 DNA reads TGCGCCAGCAGCCGAATACCTAGCGGATCCACAGATACGCAGTATTTT.

V is TRBV29-1 and J is TRBJ2-7, with D unresolved. Per germline, CDR1 SQVTM and CDR2 ANQGSEA. V was shortened by 4 bases and J by 5 bases, with 15 bases between the two germline ends. This CDR3 has 13 residues. In DNA, the CDR3 is TGCAGCGTTGTTGGTGTCCTGTCAGACGAGCAGTACTTC. As protein: CSVVGVLSDEQYF.

This clonotype appeared a few times. The chain combines TRBV7-2 with TRBJ2-7; D may be TRBD2 (6 bases). Trimming took off 6 bases at V and 0 bases at J, with 15 bases between the two ends. The CDR3 spans 15 residues. Germline V lookup: CDR1 SGHTA, CDR2 FQGNSA. This CDR3 is CASSPLALSSYEQYF. The CDR3 DNA follows: TGTGCCAGCAGTCCACTAGCACTGAGCTCCTACGAGCAGTACTTC.

CDR3: CASSPRRNYNSPLHF. In DNA, the CDR3 is TGTGCCAGCAGCCCCAGACGGAATTATAATTCACCCCTCCACTTT. This chain connects TRBV28 to TRBJ1-6; unclear D gene. CDR1 MDHEN and CDR2 SYDVKM come from the germline V gene. Trimming shortened V by 6 bases and J by 4 bases, and 13 bases separated the two germline ends. The CDR3 has 15 residues.

The chain recombines TRBV15 with TRBJ1-2; D not resolved. The ends were cut back, 2 bases at V and 1 base at J, with 14 bases in the middle. The CDR3 is 16 residues long. Germline V CDR1 and CDR2: LNHNV, YYDKDF (reference sequence). The CDR3 region has the DNA TGTGCCACCAGCAGACGCCAGGAGATCGTTAACTATGGCTACACCTTC. It is translated as CATSRRQEIVNYGYTF.

This clonotype was found a few times. The genes are TRBV6-5 and TRBJ1-2; D is uncertain. Germline V gene data show CDR1 as MNHEY and CDR2 as SVGAGI. Trimming pared 8 bases from V and 4 bases from J, leaving 20 bases between. The CDR3 sequence is 15 residues long. The CDR3 sequence: CASGTESIGVYGYTF. The CDR3 DNA follows: TGTGCCAGCGGTACAGAAAGTATAGGAGTCTATGGCTACACCTTC.

The chain uses TRBV28 and TRBJ2-5; D unresolved. Germline lookup yields CDR1 MDHEN and CDR2 SYDVKM. The length of the CDR3 is 15 residues. The germline V and J ends were trimmed by 5 bases and 5 bases, with 18 bases remaining between them. CDR3 amino acids: CASSTAQKVGETQYF. DNA for the CDR3: TGTGCCAGCAGTACCGCCCAGAAGGTCGGGGAGACCCAGTACTTC.

The V gene is TRBV5-1, the J gene TRBJ2-5; D not resolved. The CDR3 loop spans 13 amino acids. CDR1 SGHRS and CDR2 YFSETQ come from the germline V gene. Deletions cut 1 base from V and 11 bases from J, with 15 bases between. This chain's CDR3 is CASSLYNNQAQYF. In DNA form, the CDR3 reads TGCGCCAGCAGCTTGTACAACAATCAAGCGCAGTACTTC. The full variable domain, with the rest looked up from reference TRBV5-1 and TRBJ2-5, is KAGVTQTPRYLIKTRGQQVTLSCSPISGHRSVSWYQQTPGQGLQFLFEYFSETQRNKGNFPGRFSGRQFSNSRSEMNVSTLELGDSALYLCASSLYNNQAQYFGPGTRLLVL.

Worth noting for this clonotype: One junction end disagrees with the germline gene, perhaps due to a read error. The chain joins TRBV6-5 to TRBJ2-1; 11 positions agree with TRBD2. Germline V gives CDR1 MNHEY, CDR2 SVGAGI. The length of the CDR3 is 18 residues. The CDR3: CASSYSGASGRLYNEEFF. DNA for the CDR3: TGTGCCAGCAGTTACTCCGGGGCTAGCGGGAGGTTATACAATGAGGAGTTCTTC.

As regards this clonotype: Mismatch with germline at one junction end may stem from a read error. This chain joins TRBV12-3 or TRBV12-4 and TRBJ1-1; no reliable D call. This CDR3 contains 13 residues. The CDR3 DNA sequence: TGTGTCAGCAGCTGGGCCGCAGACACTGAAGCTTTCTTT. Encoded protein: CVSSWAADTEAFF.

This clonotype was seen more than once but under ten times. This chain uses TRBV12-3 or TRBV12-4 with TRBJ2-1, with D possibly matching TRBD2 (6 bases). This CDR3 has 15 residues. With 2 bases removed from V and 9 bases from J, the gap between germline ends came to 17 bases. The CDR3 sequence is CASSLWRGLEGEQFF. CDR3 DNA sequence: TGTGCCAGCAGTTTATGGAGGGGCTTGGAGGGTGAGCAGTTCTTC.

The CDR3 nucleotides read TGTGCCAGCAGTTATGGTACGGGACAACATCAGCCCCAGCATTTT. Translated: CASSYGTGQHQPQHF. The chain carries TRBV27 and TRBJ1-5, with a weak D call TRBD1 (6 bases). Germline V gives CDR1 MNHEY, CDR2 SMNVEV (reference sequence). Trimming cost V 4 bases and J 5 bases, with 15 bases left between them. The CDR3 length is 15 residues.

In its sample, this clonotype was seen a few times. This chain links TRBV11-2 with TRBJ2-7, with D unresolved. This CDR3 spans 14 amino acids. Germline CDR1 reads SGHAT; CDR2 reads FQNNGV. Deletions cut 5 bases from V and 0 bases from J, with 11 bases between. CDR3 nucleotide sequence: TGTGCCAGCAGCGGCTCAAGCAGCTCCTACGAGCAGTACTTC. Translated: CASSGSSSSYEQYF.

There are a few counts of this clonotype. V usage is TRBV29-1 and J usage is TRBJ2-1, with TRBD2 matching 11 bases. The length of the CDR3 is 16 residues. The trim removed 2 bases at V and 2 bases at J, leaving 5 bases unmatched. Germline V gene lookup returns CDR1 SQVTM and CDR2 ANQGSEA. The DNA for the CDR3 is TGCAGCGTTGAAAGAGGACTAGCGGGCCCCTACAATGAGCAGTTCTTC. Its protein is CSVERGLAGPYNEQFF.

With regard to this clonotype: This may be a read error: a much more frequent sequence differs by one nucleotide. The chain combines TRBV2 with TRBJ2-7; D uncertain. Germline V lookup: CDR1 SNHLY, CDR2 FYNNEI. The CDR3 loop spans 11 amino acids. With 2 bases removed from V and 7 bases from J, the gap between germline ends came to 6 bases. DNA of the CDR3: TGTGCCAGCAGTGAAATCAGGGAGCAGTACTTC. Amino acids: CASSEIREQYF.

This clonotype was counted only a few times. V usage is TRBV4-3 and J usage is TRBJ1-4, with TRBD1 matching 7 bases. The CDR3 totals 15 residues. The trim removed 4 bases at V and 8 bases at J, leaving 10 bases unmatched. Germline-derived CDR1 and CDR2 are LGHNA and YSLEER. CDR3 DNA: TGCGCCAGCAGCCGGTACACAGGGGTGGAAGAAAAACTGTTTTTT. Its protein is CASSRYTGVEEKLFF.

The CDR3 region is CAIQGPGYTF. As DNA, the CDR3 is TGTGCCATCCAGGGGCCTGGCTACACCTTC. The V gene is TRBV12-3 or TRBV12-4, the J gene TRBJ1-2, with D possibly being TRBD1 (6 bases). V lost 10 bases to trimming and J lost 7 bases, with 10 bases between them. The length of the CDR3 is 10 residues.

The rearrangement links TRBV5-1 to TRBJ2-1, with D possibly being TRBD1 (6 bases). Germline CDR1 reads SGHRS; CDR2 reads YFSETQ. V lost 4 bases to trimming and J lost 12 bases, with 14 bases between them. The CDR3 runs to 12 residues. CDR3 loop: CASSLLQGPQFF. DNA of the CDR3: TGCGCCAGCAGCCTCCTACAGGGCCCGCAGTTCTTC.

The J gene is TRBJ2-3, the V gene TRBV7-9; either TRBD1 or TRBD2 may fit D (5 bases each). Trimming took 11 bases from V and 2 from J, leaving 17 bases between them. The CDR3 spans 14 residues. Germline CDR1 SEHNR, CDR2 FQNEAQ (reference sequence). Here the CDR3 DNA reads TGTGCCCCGGGGCCGGGGCTTGACACAGATACGCAGTATTTT. This sequence encodes CAPGPGLDTDTQYF.

The rearrangement uses TRBV12-3 or TRBV12-4 and TRBJ1-6; D is ambiguous. Trimming stripped 5 bases from V and 7 bases from J, with 15 bases between. This CDR3 has 15 amino acids. The CDR3: CASSLSGPRNSPLHF. The CDR3, as DNA: TGTGCCAGCAGTCTGTCCGGGCCCCGGAATTCACCCCTCCACTTT.

This sequence joins TRBV30 and TRBJ2-3, with D hard to call. This CDR3 has 13 amino acids. V lost 3 bases and J 0 bases, leaving 7 bases between the germline ends. CDR1 is GTSNPN and CDR2 is SVGIG in the germline V gene (reference sequence). The CDR3 coding sequence is TGTGCCTGGAGAGGGCCTAGCACAGATACGCAGTATTTT. This gives the protein CAWRGPSTDTQYF.